This entry describes one T cell receptor (beta chain). Its antigen is as yet unknown. This record belongs to a study of cytomegalovirus exposure and HLA in healthy donors. Regarding the study as a whole: The likely origin of a cluster of highly shared sequence variants was a sequencing artifact. Per a prior analysis, the majority of TCR beta V segments were productive roughly 87% or roughly 30% of the time. Most TCR sequences were seen very rarely across donors, but some public TCRs occurred in many. Researchers reported in a later analysis that a missense DCLRE1C variant was tied to TCR beta V- and J-gene trimming.

The PCR made use of 60 Vbeta and 13 Jbeta primers. The repertoire was sequenced with immunoSEQ multiplex PCR; TCRdb's copy has only in-frame clones and lacks some. This table lists about 76,000 clones. The sequenced sample consisted of PBMCs. The source of this sequence is a woman in her thirties or forties in good health and CMV-seropositive.

CDR3 loop: CASSLATSYNEQFF. CDR3 sequence (DNA): TGTGCCAGCAGCTTAGCCACTAGCTACAATGAGCAGTTCTTC. The rearrangement uses TRBV7-3 and TRBJ2-1, with D possibly being TRBD2 (5 bases). This CDR3 spans 14 amino acids. Germline V gene sequence: CDR1 SGHTA, CDR2 FQGTGA. With 2 bases removed from V and 3 bases from J, the gap between germline ends came to 8 bases.